The T cell receptor (beta chain) described here comes from a study of PD-L1 blockade in urothelial cancer (dated by TCRdb to about 2017). The study in broad terms: Every patient began therapy in 2014 and was given atezolizumab 1,200 mg intravenously every 3 weeks. About nine tenths of the roughly 29 patients were males with bladder-origin urothelial cancer, and about 65% of the roughly 30 reported a prior smoking history. An ECOG performance status of 0 or 1 was recorded for the patients, and 0 to 3 prior chemotherapy regimens had been received by the patients. Blood samples were analyzed at 3 weeks after treatment start (second dose) and at 6 weeks after treatment start. Blood samples gave a median of about 130,000 T cells and approximately 80,000 unique TCRs, with a median clonality of 0.080. Somatic, immune and clinical correlates of response to PD-L1 blockade with atezolizumab in urothelial cancer were the focus of an exploratory multi-omic analysis. TCR sequencing covered pretreatment tumor samples and matched, serially collected peripheral blood taken before and after atezolizumab treatment. Durable clinical benefit meant progression-free survival longer than 6 months, and TCR features were also tested against progression-free and overall survival. In the same patients who had TCR sequencing, pretreatment tumors also underwent whole exome sequencing and RNA sequencing. Durable clinical benefit was achieved by nine patients and was not achieved by 20 patients. Pretreatment blood TCR-seq was available for twenty-nine patients, at least one posttreatment blood collection was obtained for approximately 24 patients, and tumor TCR-seq was available for approximately 24 patients.

A single count supports this clone. Its antigen is currently not known. The record has no base qualities; no much larger clone is one base away. The study at large found these results: Because of the small sample size (n of about 29) and the many exploratory analyses performed, the results are intended to be regarded as hypothesis-generating. Greater expansion of tumor-associated TCR clones in peripheral blood 3 weeks after the start of treatment was observed in patients with durable benefit (n of about 20, p = 0.022). Improved progression-free and overall survival was associated with having pretreatment peripheral blood TCR clonality below the median.

Explained via the paper, the time point label denotes: peripheral blood 6 weeks after treatment start. A cohort of about 30 patients with locally advanced or metastatic urothelial carcinoma, treated at Memorial Sloan Kettering on a trial protocol, was included. Peripheral blood mononuclear cells were collected pretreatment and during treatment, with between 1 and 8 total time points per patient. The Qiagen DNeasy Blood extraction kit was used to purify genomic DNA from total PBMCs and tumor samples. PBMCs were collected pretreatment and during treatment and were isolated and stored as previously described. V is trimmed back by 8 bases and J by 7 bases, and the junction contains 4 bases that no gene match accounts for. The CDR3, from cysteine to phenylalanine, totals 13 residues. The retained sequence is limited to the CDR3, 39 bases, with the frame set at the first base. The CDR1 and CDR2 encoded by the germline V gene (reference sequence) are LNHDA and SQIVND.

To estimate absolute template abundance from read counts, synthetic TCR analog templates were spiked into each PCR. Using the immunoSEQ assay, TCRbeta CDR3 regions were amplified from genomic DNA with bias-controlled V and J gene primers. Rearranged TCRbeta segments were sequenced at approximately 20X coverage. As for the authors' bioinformatics: Sequencing errors were corrected by clustering, and CDR3s were annotated against IMGT so that V, D and J genes could be assigned. Downstream analyses used only productive TCRbeta rearrangements, leaving out any out-of-frame or stop-codon sequences. Clonality was calculated as one minus the Shannon entropy normalized by the log of the number of unique productive sequences. Fisher's exact test with Benjamini-Hochberg correction, using a cutoff of adjusted p below 0.01, was how clones that differed between time points or between blood and tumor were identified. TCRdb re-hosts the immuneACCESS table, in-frame sequences only. Its copies lack some clones; in the studies checked, an unresolved V gene accounts for under half of them, and the cause for the rest is not known. V and J calls and clone size are those listed in that table; D and trimming were worked out from the DNA. This sample comprises roughly 120,000 clones, 85% to 90% of them detected only once. Over 1.5% of the sample is in the top ten clones.

This receptor was taken from a man in his 60s with urothelial cancer. This chain is built from TRBV19 and TRBJ2-1, and TRBD1 matches 11 of the central bases. Sequenced here: PBMCs, sampled around atezolizumab (anti-PD-L1) treatment. The encoded CDR3 is CASGGQGGNEQFF. The DNA sequence follows: TGTGCCAGTGGGGGACAGGGGGGGAATGAGCAGTTCTTC.